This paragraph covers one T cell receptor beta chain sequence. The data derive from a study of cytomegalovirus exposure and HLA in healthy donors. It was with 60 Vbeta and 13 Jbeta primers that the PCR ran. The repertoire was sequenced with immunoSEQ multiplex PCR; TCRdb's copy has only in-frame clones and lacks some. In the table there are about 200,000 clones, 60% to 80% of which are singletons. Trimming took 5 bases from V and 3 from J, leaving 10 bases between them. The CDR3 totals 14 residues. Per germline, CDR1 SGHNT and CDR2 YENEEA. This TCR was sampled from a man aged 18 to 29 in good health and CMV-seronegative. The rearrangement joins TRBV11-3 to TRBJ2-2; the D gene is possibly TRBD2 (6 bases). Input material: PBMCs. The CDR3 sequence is CASSPGTYTGELFF. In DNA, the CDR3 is TGTGCCAGCAGCCCCGGGACTTACACCGGGGAGCTGTTTTTT.